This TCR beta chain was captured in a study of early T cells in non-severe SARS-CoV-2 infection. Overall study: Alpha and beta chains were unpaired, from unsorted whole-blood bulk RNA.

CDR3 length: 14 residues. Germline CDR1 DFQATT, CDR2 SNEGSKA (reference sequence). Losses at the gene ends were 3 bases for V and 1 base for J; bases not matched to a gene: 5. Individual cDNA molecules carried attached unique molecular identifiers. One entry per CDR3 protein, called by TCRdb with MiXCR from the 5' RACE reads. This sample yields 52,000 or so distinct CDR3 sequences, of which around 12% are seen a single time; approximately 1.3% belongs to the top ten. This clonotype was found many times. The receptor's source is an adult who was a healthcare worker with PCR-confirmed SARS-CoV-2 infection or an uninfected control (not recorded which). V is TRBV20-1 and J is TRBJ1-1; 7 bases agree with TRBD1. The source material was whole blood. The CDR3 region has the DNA TGCAGTGCTAGGTCCGGGACAGCGAACACTGAAGCTTTCTTT. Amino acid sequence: CSARSGTANTEAFF.